Sequencing of this T cell receptor (beta chain) was carried out in a study of identical twins. Overall study results and limits: High-abundance cord blood beta clonotypes had fewer insertions; memory repertoires showed none.

Healthy Caucasians, and only they, were the donors. The ends lost 5 bases at V and 0 bases at J; junction bases unmatched: 3. The CDR3 has 17 amino acids. CDR1 SEHNR and CDR2 FQNEAQ come from the germline V gene (reference sequence). The table lists this clonotype with a few counts. The antigen remains undetermined. A universal primer site arose from template switching, and cDNA bore unique molecular identifiers. TCRdb reanalysed the 5' RACE reads using MiXCR and keeps one entry per CDR3 protein. The table has 350,000 to 500,000 distinct CDR3 sequences, around 20% seen once. The chain recombines TRBV7-9 with TRBJ2-3; 15 bases agree with TRBD2. Input material: naive T cells sorted from blood. This TCR was recovered from a man in his forties or fifties in good health. This CDR3 reads CASSTGLAGGSTDTQYF. The CDR3 DNA reads as TGTGCCAGCAGCACCGGACTAGCGGGAGGGAGCACAGATACGCAGTATTTT.